This TCR beta chain is from a study of cytotoxic CD8 clonotypes in ibrutinib-treated CLL. Some clones are missing from TCRdb's copy, which holds only in-frame ones; the method was immunoSEQ multiplex PCR. The table records some 46,000 clones, roughly three quarters of them present only once. The CDR3 contains 15 residues. Looked up from germline, CDR1 is MNHGY and CDR2 is SVAAGI. Trimming at V came to 7 bases and at J to 3 bases, leaving 4 bases not matched to a gene. The V and J genes are TRBV6-9 and TRBJ2-1; 12 nucleotides line up with TRBD2. The sequence was collected from a human donor with chronic lymphocytic leukemia. Sequenced material: PBMCs, taken after 12 months of ibrutinib treatment. The CDR3 here is CASKRLAGVYNEQFF. For the CDR3, the DNA is TGTGCCAGCAAGAGACTAGCGGGAGTCTACAATGAGCAGTTCTTC.